Each of the 32 T cell receptor beta chains below was sequenced from the same sample in a study of cytomegalovirus exposure and HLA in healthy donors. The primer mix had 60 Vbeta and 13 Jbeta primers. Method: immunoSEQ multiplex PCR; TCRdb's copy keeps in-frame clones and lacks some. The sample records some 110,000 clones, roughly 75% being singletons. The sequencing input was PBMCs. These receptors were taken from a woman between 40 and 55 years old in good health and CMV-seronegative.

The rearrangement links TRBV28 to TRBJ1-2; the match to TRBD1 covers 7 bases. This CDR3 is 14 amino acids long. Trimming cost V 5 bases and J 2 bases; bases outside gene matches: 5. Germline values: CDR1 MDHEN, CDR2 SYDVKM. CDR3 residues: CASSVTGPNYGYTF. In DNA form, the CDR3 reads TGTGCCAGCAGTGTGACAGGGCCGAACTATGGCTACACCTTC.

The V and J genes are TRBV20-1 and TRBJ2-5; 7 nucleotides line up with TRBD2. The length of the CDR3 is 11 residues. Germline V CDR1 and CDR2: DFQATT, SNEGSKA (reference sequence). With V trimmed by 2 bases and J by 7 bases, 1 base remained unmatched. CDR3 nucleotide sequence: TGCAGTGCTAGACGGGGGGTGACCCAGTACTTC. As protein: CSARRGVTQYF.

There are a few counts of this clone. The rearrangement uses TRBV7-8 and TRBJ2-7; a possible D gene is TRBD2 (5 bases). Trimming removed 1 base from V and 4 bases from J, with 11 bases in between. CDR3 size: 14 residues. Germline V gives CDR1 SGHVS, CDR2 FQNEAQ. The CDR3, as DNA: TGTGCCAGCAGCTTAGATTCCGGGGTTTACGAGCAGTACTTC. Translation gives CASSLDSGVYEQYF.

This rearrangement joins TRBV28 to TRBJ2-7; D perhaps matches TRBD2 (5 bases). From germline, CDR1 is MDHEN and CDR2 SYDVKM. With 3 bases removed from V and 0 bases from J, the gap between germline ends came to 12 bases. CDR3 length equals 15 residues. CDR3 amino acids: CASSFWTGGSYEQYF. CDR3 nucleotide sequence: TGTGCCAGCAGTTTCTGGACTGGTGGCTCCTACGAGCAGTACTTC.

The chain has TRBV4-1 and TRBJ1-1; D not resolved. CDR1 is MGHRA, CDR2 YSYEKL, per germline. V was shortened by 0 bases and J by 8 bases, with 16 bases between the two germline ends. This CDR3 contains 15 residues. The CDR3 DNA is TGCGCCAGCAGCCAAGATGTAGTGGGCACGGTAGAAGCTTTCTTT. It encodes CASSQDVVGTVEAFF.

V gene TRBV7-3 combines with J gene TRBJ2-1; D may be TRBD2 (6 bases). V lost 4 bases to trimming and J lost 7 bases, with 20 bases between them. The CDR3 loop spans 16 amino acids. From germline, CDR1 is SGHTA and CDR2 FQGTGA. CDR3 in DNA: TGTGCCAGCAGCTCTGGACGCCCAGGGAGGTTTAATGAGCAGTTCTTC. The encoded protein is CASSSGRPGRFNEQFF.

The chain employs TRBV28 and TRBJ1-2; D possibly corresponds to TRBD1 (5 bases). The germline V gene encodes CDR1 MDHEN and CDR2 SYDVKM. V lost 10 bases to trimming and J lost 0 bases, with 12 bases between them. The CDR3 is made up of 13 amino acids. The CDR3 nucleotides read TGTGCCACCTCGACAGAGCCTAACTATGGCTACACCTTC. Its translation: CATSTEPNYGYTF.

A few counts support this clone. At one end the junction does not follow the germline gene, possibly because of a read error. The chain joins TRBV7-7 to TRBJ2-7, with TRBD1 matching 10 bases. The CDR3 runs to 13 residues. Germline V gene lookup returns CDR1 SSHAT and CDR2 FNYEAQ (reference sequence). The CDR3: CASSRDRGTEQYF. CDR3 bases: TGTGCTAGCAGCCGGGACAGGGGTACCGAGCAGTACTTC.

The CDR3 bases are TGTGCCAGCAGTGGCTCAGTGACTAGCGGGAGATACGGGGGCACCGGGGAGCTGTTTTTT. This encodes CASSGSVTSGRYGGTGELFF. The V and J genes are TRBV11-3 and TRBJ2-2, with 12 bases that match TRBD2. Trimming removed 6 bases from V and 4 bases from J; junction bases left unmatched: 18. This CDR3 region has 20 residues. Germline V gene lookup returns CDR1 SGHNT and CDR2 YENEEA.

V and J are TRBV7-3 and TRBJ1-1; D not certain. This CDR3 region has 13 residues. Trimming took off 5 bases at V and 0 bases at J, with 7 bases between the two ends. Germline V gives CDR1 SGHTA, CDR2 FQGTGA. CDR3 sequence: CASSLLMNTEAFF. In DNA form, the CDR3 reads TGTGCCAGCAGCCTATTGATGAACACTGAAGCTTTCTTT. Full variable domain (outside the CDR3, taken from reference TRBV7-3 and TRBJ1-1): GAGVSQTPSNKVTEKGKYVELRCDPISGHTALYWYRQSLGQGPEFLIYFQGTGAADDSGLPNDRFFAVRPEGSVSTLKIQRTERGDSAVYLCASSLLMNTEAFFGQGTRLTVV.

The chain uses TRBV10-3 and TRBJ2-3, with 10 positions matching TRBD2. CDR1 is ENHRY and CDR2 is SYGVKD in the germline V gene. The CDR3 is made up of 15 amino acids. V gave up 2 bases and J gave up 3 bases; unmatched junction bases: 2. The CDR3, as DNA: TGTGCCATCAGTGAGCCTAGCGGGAGAACAGATACGCAGTATTTT. The encoded protein is CAISEPSGRTDTQYF.

This clone was seen a handful of times. The rearrangement links TRBV6-5 to TRBJ2-1; the D gene is possibly TRBD2 (6 bases). V was cut by 4 bases and J by 9 bases, with 19 bases left in between. This CDR3 is 15 amino acids long. The V gene's germline CDR1 is MNHEY and CDR2 SVGAGI. The CDR3 is CASSSATGSGSEQFF. In nucleotides, the CDR3 is TGTGCCAGCAGTTCCGCAACCGGGAGTGGAAGTGAGCAGTTCTTC.

V and J are TRBV27 and TRBJ1-2; D gene uncertain. This CDR3 comprises 12 residues. Trimming cost V 8 bases and J 7 bases, with 14 bases left between them. Germline CDR1 is MNHEY and CDR2 is SMNVEV (reference sequence). This CDR3 reads CASYSLRSGYTF. CDR3 DNA: TGTGCCAGCTACTCCCTTCGAAGTGGCTACACCTTC.

This chain joins TRBV19 and TRBJ2-1; D is possibly TRBD2 (5 bases). The V and J ends lost 9 bases and 5 bases respectively, with 14 bases between them. The CDR3 is 13 amino acids. Germline CDR1 and CDR2: LNHDA and SQIVND (reference sequence). The CDR3 sequence is CASGLARDNEQFF. CDR3 coding DNA: TGTGCCAGCGGACTGGCCCGGGACAATGAGCAGTTCTTC.

This clone was seen only once. The gene calls are TRBV6-5 and TRBJ2-5; TRBD2 matches 15 bases. CDR1 and CDR2 from the germline V gene are MNHEY and SVGAGI. The CDR3 is made up of 15 amino acids. The V gene end was trimmed by 6 bases and the J gene end by 5 bases; junction bases not matched to a gene: 4. Written as DNA, the CDR3 is TGTGCCAGCAGCAGCGGGACTAGCGGGAGGGAGACCCAGTACTTC. Translated: CASSSGTSGRETQYF.

The rearrangement joins TRBV20-1 to TRBJ2-2; unclear D gene. The CDR3 runs 11 residues. In germline, CDR1 is DFQATT, CDR2 SNEGSKA (reference sequence). The V end lost 7 bases, the J end lost 6 bases, and 9 bases lay between the germline ends. This CDR3 reads CSVRAAGELFF. In DNA form, the CDR3 reads TGCAGTGTGCGAGCCGCCGGGGAGCTGTTTTTT.

About this clone itself: Other DNA sequences from this sample encode an identical CDR3 as well. The chain links TRBV7-2 to TRBJ1-1; TRBD1 might be the D (5 bases). This CDR3 spans 13 amino acids. Germline V gene sequence: CDR1 SGHTA, CDR2 FQGNSA. Trimming left V 5 bases short and J 1 base short, with 8 bases between. The CDR3 spells CASSPGQNTEAFF. As DNA, the CDR3 is TGTGCCAGCAGCCCAGGACAGAACACTGAAGCTTTCTTT.

V and J are TRBV5-4 and TRBJ2-5; D gene uncertain. The CDR3 extends over 14 amino acids. V shed 0 bases and J shed 4 bases, with 10 bases lying between them. Germline loops: CDR1 SGHNT, CDR2 YYREEE (reference sequence). The CDR3 is CASSLAQRRETQYF. CDR3 DNA sequence: TGTGCCAGCAGCTTGGCCCAGCGAAGAGAGACCCAGTACTTC.

The chain employs TRBV27 and TRBJ1-4; D is undetermined. CDR1 MNHEY and CDR2 SMNVEV come from the germline V gene (reference sequence). The CDR3 runs 13 residues. Trimming removed 6 bases from V and 8 bases from J, with 13 bases in between. The CDR3 DNA is TGTGCCAGCAGCCACGAGGGTGAGGAAAAACTGTTTTTT. This gives the protein CASSHEGEEKLFF.

V usage is TRBV7-2 and J usage is TRBJ1-2; a weak D match, TRBD1 (5 bases). V was cut by 4 bases and J by 3 bases, with 15 bases left in between. The CDR3 loop spans 15 amino acids. Germline V CDR1 and CDR2: SGHTA, FQGNSA. CDR3 in DNA: TGTGCCAGCAGCTCGCTGTCGGGGGGTGACTATGGCTACACCTTC. It codes for CASSSLSGGDYGYTF. Using reference TRBV7-2 and TRBJ1-2 for the parts outside the CDR3, the full variable domain is GAGVSQSPSNKVTEKGKDVELRCDPISGHTALYWYRQSLGQGLEFLIYFQGNSAPDKSGLPSDRFSAERTGGSVSTLTIQRTQQEDSAVYLCASSSLSGGDYGYTFGSGTRLTVV.

The sample holds a few counts of this clone. In DNA form, the CDR3 reads TGTGCCAGCAGCGTAGCTATCAACAGGGCTCCACCTGGCTACACCTTC. Its translation: CASSVAINRAPPGYTF. The rearrangement links TRBV9 to TRBJ1-2, with TRBD1 as a possible D gene (6 bases). The V gene lost 0 bases and the J gene lost 7 bases, with 19 bases spanning the gap. The length of the CDR3 is 16 residues. Germline V gene data show CDR1 as SGDLS and CDR2 as YYNGEE.

The chain carries TRBV7-9 and TRBJ1-2; TRBD1 is a possible D gene (6 bases). V was trimmed by 1 base and J by 10 bases, leaving 13 bases between them. Germline CDR1 is SEHNR and CDR2 is FQNEAQ (reference sequence). The CDR3 is 13 residues long. The CDR3 protein is CASSLGGQLDYTF. The CDR3 coding sequence is TGTGCCAGCAGCTTAGGTGGACAGTTAGACTACACCTTC.

CDR3 sequence: CAISESGVAGGETQYF. DNA of the CDR3: TGTGCCATCAGTGAGTCAGGAGTAGCGGGAGGAGAGACCCAGTACTTC. The chain is built from TRBV10-3 and TRBJ2-5; TRBD2 agrees at 10 bases. The V and J ends lost 0 bases and 4 bases, in that order; junction bases with no gene match: 5. The germline gives CDR1 ENHRY, CDR2 SYGVKD. This CDR3 comprises 16 residues.

The V call is TRBV28, the J call TRBJ2-6, with D perhaps matching TRBD2 (7 bases). Germline assignment: CDR1 MDHEN and CDR2 SYDVKM. V was shortened by 10 bases and J by 4 bases, with 17 bases between the two germline ends. This CDR3 is 15 amino acids long. CDR3 loop: CATLRGGLGANVLTF. The CDR3 bases are TGTGCCACCCTTAGGGGGGGGCTCGGGGCCAACGTCCTGACTTTC. The full variable domain, its missing parts supplied by reference TRBV28 and TRBJ2-6, is DVKVTQSSRYLVKRTGEKVFLECVQDMDHENMFWYRQDPGLGLRLIYFSYDVKMKEKGDIPEGYSVSREKKERFSLILESASTNQTSMYLCATLRGGLGANVLTFGAGSRLTVL.

V is TRBV6-1 and J is TRBJ2-7, with D possibly being TRBD1 (6 bases). CDR3 length: 14 amino acids. Germline assignment: CDR1 MNHNS and CDR2 SASEGT. Trimming shortened V by 6 bases and J by 2 bases, and 14 bases separated the two germline ends. The DNA for the CDR3 is TGTGCCAGCAGGGTCACGACAGGTCCCTACGAGCAGTACTTC. Residues: CASRVTTGPYEQYF.

This clone was picked up one time. The V call is TRBV5-5, the J call TRBJ2-6, with D uncertain. The CDR3 extends over 17 amino acids. V was cut by 4 bases and J by 1 base, with 15 bases left in between. Per germline, CDR1 SGHKS and CDR2 YYEKEE (reference sequence). The CDR3 nucleotides read TGTGCCAGCAGCCCTCCAGGCACATATTCTGGGGCCAACGTCCTGACTTTC. It encodes CASSPPGTYSGANVLTF.

The V gene is TRBV5-4, the J gene TRBJ1-1, with 8 nucleotides matching TRBD1. Germline CDR1 and CDR2: SGHNT and YYREEE (reference sequence). This CDR3 contains 15 residues. The V and J ends lost 4 bases and 0 bases, in that order; junction bases with no gene match: 5. The CDR3 here is CASSNGQGLNTEAFF. In DNA, the CDR3 is TGTGCCAGCAGCAATGGACAGGGCCTGAACACTGAAGCTTTCTTT.

V usage is TRBV4-1 and J usage is TRBJ2-7; 8 bases fit TRBD2. CDR1 is MGHRA, CDR2 YSYEKL, per germline. The junction had 8 bases not matched to a gene; V was cut back by 4 bases and J by 0 bases. CDR3 length equals 16 residues. The CDR3 DNA reads as TGCGCCAGCAGCCGCTCGGTAGCGGGAACCTCCTACGAGCAGTACTTC. Translation: CASSRSVAGTSYEQYF.

This clone was detected once. This rearrangement joins TRBV4-1 to TRBJ1-2, with D perhaps TRBD1 (6 bases). The CDR3 has 14 residues. The V and J ends lost 4 bases and 6 bases respectively, with 15 bases between them. Per germline, CDR1 MGHRA and CDR2 YSYEKL. This CDR3 is CASSRLGQSNGYTF. The CDR3 DNA reads as TGCGCCAGCAGCCGCCTAGGACAGTCTAATGGCTACACCTTC.

The genes are TRBV6-5 and TRBJ2-3; 10 bases fit TRBD1. Germline V gene data show CDR1 as MNHEY and CDR2 as SVGAGI. V trimming: 6 bases; J trimming: 5 bases; junction bases outside the gene matches: 2. This CDR3 comprises 13 residues. CDR3 loop: CASRRTGGDTQYF. The DNA for the CDR3 is TGTGCCAGCAGGAGGACAGGGGGAGATACGCAGTATTTT.

CDR3 amino acids: CASSLGSRGNEQFF. The CDR3 nucleotides are TGTGCCAGCAGCTTGGGTTCCCGGGGCAATGAGCAGTTCTTC. The chain carries TRBV5-4 and TRBJ2-1; D may be TRBD2 (5 bases). The CDR3 has 14 amino acids. CDR1 and CDR2 (germline): SGHNT, YYREEE (reference sequence). The V end lost 0 bases, the J end lost 6 bases, and 10 bases lay between the germline ends.

This rearrangement joins TRBV6-5 to TRBJ1-1, with D possibly matching TRBD1 (6 bases). Looked up from germline, CDR1 is MNHEY and CDR2 is SVGAGI. V was trimmed by 0 bases and J by 4 bases, leaving 12 bases between them. The CDR3 spans 15 residues. CDR3 coding DNA: TGTGCCAGCAGTTACTCGTCGGGACACCGCACTGAAGCTTTCTTT. This sequence encodes CASSYSSGHRTEAFF.